These 4 T cell receptor beta chains share one sample of origin, sequenced in a study of cytomegalovirus exposure and HLA in healthy donors. PCR primers comprised 60 Vbeta and 13 Jbeta primers. This table comes from immunoSEQ multiplex PCR, and its TCRdb copy is limited to in-frame clones, with some not included. The profile shows 82,000 or so clones, 70% to 75% of them singletons. The sequencing input was PBMCs. Receptors were obtained from a woman in her fifties or sixties in good health and CMV-seropositive.

The chain couples TRBV5-4 to TRBJ2-1, with TRBD1 matching over 8 bases. This CDR3 spans 16 amino acids. From germline, CDR1 is SGHNT and CDR2 YYREEE (reference sequence). J gave up 0 bases and V 4 bases, and 6 bases lay outside the gene matches. The CDR3 DNA reads TGTGCCAGCAGCCCGGACAGGGCCGCCTCCTACAATGAGCAGTTCTTC. This encodes CASSPDRAASYNEQFF.

V and J are TRBV6-5 and TRBJ2-5; 7 bases match TRBD2. Germline assignment: CDR1 MNHEY and CDR2 SVGAGI. The ends lost 2 bases at V and 7 bases at J; junction bases unmatched: 4. The CDR3 is made up of 13 amino acids. This CDR3 reads CASSYREGRTQYF. The CDR3 DNA reads as TGTGCCAGCAGTTACAGGGAGGGCCGGACCCAGTACTTC.

The chain employs TRBV5-1 and TRBJ2-5, with 9 bases identical to TRBD1. CDR3 length: 14 amino acids. Germline trimming cut 6 bases from V and 5 bases from J; bases unmatched to any gene: 8. CDR1 and CDR2 from the germline V gene are SGHRS and YFSETQ. CDR3 DNA sequence: TGCGCCAGCATACCGGGACAGGGATTGGAGACCCAGTACTTC. It codes for CASIPGQGLETQYF.

The chain uses TRBV4-2 and TRBJ2-2, with 7 bases identical to TRBD2. Germline V gene data show CDR1 as LGHNA and CDR2 as YNFKEQ. This CDR3 has 18 amino acids. V trimming: 1 base; J trimming: 6 bases; junction bases outside the gene matches: 14. CDR3 in DNA: TGTGCCAGCAGCCAAGGGAAGACTAGCTCGGATGGGTCCGGGGAGCTGTTTTTT. It specifies CASSQGKTSSDGSGELFF.